This TCR beta chain was identified during a study of human T cells and chemical hapten exposure. For the study at large: Chiefly women, the patients showed alopecia areata, totalis or universalis.

This clonotype has a count of ten or more. The antigen remains unidentified. Unique molecular identifiers were attached to individual cDNA molecules during library preparation. TCRdb redid the calling of the RACE reads with MiXCR, one entry per CDR3 protein. The sample holds about 380,000 distinct CDR3 sequences, approximately 5% seen once. Findings and limits, study-wide: No shift was seen in TCRs above 1 in 1000 frequency with DPC sensitization. In comparison with controls, expanded TCRs gave rise to a significantly larger number of large CDR3 similarity clusters.

Noted time point: patch test 1, 2 weeks after DPC sensitization. The sample's treatment: therapeutic diphenylcyclopropenone sensitization with weekly scalp DPC. Here the sequenced sample was whole blood, taken in connection with sensitization to the hapten diphenylcyclopropenone (DPC). The clonotype comes from a woman aged 50 to 60 with alopecia areata. Some clones in this sample may be carry-over from other donors' samples.

The CDR3 nucleotides are TGTGCCAGCAGCCTCTCCCGGGAGTCGGGCGAGCAGTACTTC. Translated, it gives CASSLSRESGEQYF. The chain links TRBV7-9 to TRBJ2-7; D is possibly TRBD2 (6 bases). CDR1 and CDR2 (germline): SEHNR, FQNEAQ (reference sequence). This CDR3 contains 14 residues. Trimming cost V 5 bases and J 6 bases, with 17 bases left between them.